This T cell receptor beta chain was identified in a study of beta chain features in type 1 diabetes. CDR3 size: 12 residues. The germline V and J ends were trimmed by 4 bases and 4 bases, with 5 bases remaining between them. Germline assignment: CDR1 PRHDT and CDR2 FYEKMQ (reference sequence). Expressed TCRB transcripts were sequenced because the entire RNA isolate underwent reverse transcription. The table came from immunoSEQ multiplex PCR; TCRdb's copy has only in-frame clones and leaves some out. The data hold more than 85,000 clones, with almost 40% observed a single time. This sequence originates from a young woman in good health. Sequencing used stem cell memory CD4+ T cells from blood. V is TRBV13 and J is TRBJ2-1, with D hard to call. CDR3 amino acids: CASSSRYNEQFF. The CDR3 DNA follows: TGTGCCAGCAGCTCGAGATACAATGAGCAGTTCTTC.